The clone carrying this T cell receptor (beta chain) was seen once. Germline V lookup: CDR1 SGHAT, CDR2 FQNNGV. V gave up 3 bases and J gave up 5 bases; unmatched junction bases: 2. The CDR3 contains 14 residues. Method: immunoSEQ multiplex PCR; TCRdb's copy keeps in-frame clones and lacks some. Altogether roughly 300,000 clones are present, about 88% being singletons, with the ten largest covering approximately 5.9%. The record originates from a study of Ad26.COV2.S vaccination and SARS-CoV-2 variants. Study summary: Intramuscularly, Ad26.COV2.S was given either once or twice, 56 days apart.

The treatment: roughly 20 received Ad26.COV2.S at low or high dose, single or two shots; 5 received placebo; per-sample allocation not given. On day 63 after the first injection, vaccine and placebo recipients gave samples. Spike of the Wuhan-strain SARS-CoV-2 was expressed by an Ad26 vector, which formed the vaccine. This receptor was identified in a person aged 18-65 years who received the Ad26.COV2.S COVID-19 vaccine or a placebo. The chain has TRBV11-2 and TRBJ2-2; TRBD1 matches at 8 bases. Source: peripheral blood, taken in a trial of Ad26.COV2.S vaccine versus placebo. Here the CDR3 DNA reads TGTGCCAGCAGCTTGAACAGGGGGACCGGGGAGCTGTTTTTT. The encoded protein is CASSLNRGTGELFF.